One TCR beta chain is described in this entry. Using immunoSEQ multiplex PCR, the repertoire was profiled, and TCRdb retains in-frame clones only, with some absent. The sample carries about 170,000 clones, around 82% recorded once. The data originate from a study of blood T cell repertoires in COVID-19. The V end lost 6 bases, the J end lost 5 bases, and 20 bases lay between the germline ends. The CDR3 spans 15 residues. Germline lookup yields CDR1 KGHSH and CDR2 LQKENI. The sample was peripheral blood. This chain links TRBV18 with TRBJ2-7; maybe TRBD2 (7 bases). The source is an elderly woman with acute or convalescent COVID-19. CDR3 region: CASSRSGTINHEQYF. The CDR3 region has the DNA TGTGCCAGCTCTCGAAGCGGGACAATCAACCACGAGCAGTACTTC.